This T cell receptor beta chain was observed in a study of blood T cell repertoires in COVID-19. This clone has just one count. Trimming shortened V by 3 bases and J by 2 bases, and 14 bases separated the two germline ends. The germline CDR1 and CDR2 sequences are MNHEY and SMNVEV (reference sequence). The CDR3 runs 15 residues. Profiling relied on immunoSEQ multiplex PCR, and the TCRdb table lists in-frame clones only, not all of them. The sample lists around 460,000 clones, around nine tenths occurring once. Sequencing was performed on peripheral blood. This chain joins TRBV27 and TRBJ2-7; a weak D match, TRBD1 (6 bases). The source of this sequence is a man aged 18-30 years with COVID-19, enrolled during active disease. CDR3 nucleotide sequence: TGTGCCAGCAGTTTGAGGGGGTCCCAAACCTACGAGCAGTACTTC. Its protein is CASSLRGSQTYEQYF.